A single sample gave rise to the 27 T cell receptor beta chains below, sequenced in a study of T cells in Graves' hyperthyroidism and ophthalmopathy. Amplified TCR beta CDR3 regions derived from RNA transcripts. The primer set for the first-round RT-PCR of the TCR CDR3 was HTBI. MiXCR was run by TCRdb on the multiplex PCR reads, yielding one entry per CDR3 protein. The sample gives 500,000 or so distinct CDR3 sequences, approximately 17% of which show up once; roughly a sixth is in the top ten. Sequenced input: blood. The receptors come from a young woman with Graves' ophthalmopathy.

The sample holds many counts of this clonotype. The rearrangement joins TRBV27 to TRBJ1-1; possible D gene TRBD1, 5 bases. V was shortened by 2 bases and J by 6 bases, with 10 bases between the two germline ends. CDR1 is MNHEY, CDR2 SMNVEV, per germline (reference sequence). The CDR3 is made up of 13 amino acids. The CDR3 nucleotides are TGTGCCAGCAGTTTAGGGGGGAAGGCTGAAGCTTTCTTT. Amino acid sequence: CASSLGGKAEAFF.

The table lists this clonotype with many counts. CDR3 in DNA: TGCAGCGTCCGACAGGGTGTCGGGACACCCCTCCACTTT. Protein product: CSVRQGVGTPLHF. The V call is TRBV29-1, the J call TRBJ1-6; 7 bases fit TRBD1. V shed 6 bases and J 11 bases; nucleotides not matched to a gene: 10. Germline V gene lookup returns CDR1 SQVTM and CDR2 ANQGSEA. This CDR3 has 13 amino acids.

This chain connects TRBV19 to TRBJ1-5; D not certain. Trimming cost V 2 bases and J 0 bases, with 8 bases left between them. CDR1 is LNHDA, CDR2 SQIVND, per germline (reference sequence). The length of the CDR3 is 15 residues. The CDR3 DNA is TGTGCCAGTAGTATACAGCCCTATAGCAATCAGCCCCAGCATTTT. Encoded protein: CASSIQPYSNQPQHF.

The chain carries TRBV6-1 and TRBJ1-4; D gene ambiguous. The germline V gene encodes CDR1 MNHNS and CDR2 SASEGT. V was clipped by 5 bases and J by 8 bases, with 12 bases between them. The CDR3 has 13 residues. CDR3 residues: CASSPTDSEKLFF. In DNA form, the CDR3 reads TGTGCCAGCAGTCCTACGGATAGCGAAAAACTGTTTTTT.

The CDR3 loop is CSARISGLAGLYEQYF. The CDR3 nucleotides read TGCAGTGCTAGAATTTCGGGACTAGCGGGCCTCTACGAGCAGTACTTC. The gene calls are TRBV20-1 and TRBJ2-7; 12 bases match TRBD2. Germline CDR1 is DFQATT and CDR2 is SNEGSKA (reference sequence). V was clipped by 2 bases and J by 3 bases; unmatched bases: 8. This CDR3 comprises 16 residues.

This chain joins TRBV7-8 and TRBJ1-5, with D possibly matching TRBD1 (5 bases). The germline gives CDR1 SGHVS, CDR2 FQNEAQ. V shed 4 bases and J shed 4 bases, with 11 bases lying between them. The CDR3 runs 14 residues. CDR3 residues: CASSSGAWNQPQHF. The CDR3 DNA is TGTGCCAGCAGCTCCGGGGCTTGGAATCAGCCCCAGCATTTT. The full variable domain, its missing parts supplied by reference TRBV7-8 and TRBJ1-5, is GAGVSQSPRYKVAKRGQDVALRCDPISGHVSLFWYQQALGQGPEFLTYFQNEAQLDKSGLPSDRFFAERPEGSVSTLKIQRTQQEDSAVYLCASSSGAWNQPQHFGDGTRLSIL.

This clonotype was seen more than once but under ten times. The V and J genes are TRBV29-1 and TRBJ2-7; D might be TRBD1 or TRBD2, each matching 5 bases. This CDR3 has 15 residues. V dropped 2 bases and J dropped 7 bases, with 21 bases sitting between them. Germline V lookup: CDR1 SQVTM, CDR2 ANQGSEA. The CDR3 is CSVETGREVSGEQYF. The DNA of the CDR3 is TGCAGCGTTGAAACGGGCAGGGAAGTATCGGGGGAGCAGTACTTC.

Ten or more counts support this clonotype. This chain links TRBV6-1 with TRBJ2-7, with D perhaps given as TRBD1 or TRBD2 (5 bases each). V was clipped by 3 bases and J by 1 base, with 13 bases between them. The CDR3 contains 15 residues. CDR1 MNHNS and CDR2 SASEGT come from the germline V gene. CDR3 in DNA: TGTGCCAGCAGTGAGGGACCGGGAACTTCCTACGAGCAGTACTTC. Encoded protein: CASSEGPGTSYEQYF.

This clonotype was seen a few times. This chain uses TRBV5-1 with TRBJ1-6; D unresolved. The CDR3 runs to 15 residues. Trimming pared 0 bases from V and 9 bases from J, leaving 13 bases between. Per germline, CDR1 SGHRS and CDR2 YFSETQ. CDR3 sequence: CASSLEQREGSPLHF. DNA for the CDR3: TGCGCCAGCAGCTTGGAACAGCGCGAGGGTTCACCCCTCCACTTT.

This clonotype was seen a handful of times. The chain employs TRBV5-8 and TRBJ1-4; D ambiguous. V lost 2 bases and J 7 bases, leaving 6 bases between the germline ends. The CDR3 loop spans 12 amino acids. Germline CDR1 and CDR2: SGHTS and YDEGEE. CDR3 region: CASSFDREKLFF. CDR3 bases: TGTGCCAGCAGCTTTGACCGTGAAAAACTGTTTTTT.

This clonotype was picked up many times. The chain couples TRBV6-1 to TRBJ2-6; D unresolved. CDR3 length equals 18 residues. V lost 5 bases and J 2 bases, leaving 19 bases between the germline ends. From germline, CDR1 is MNHNS and CDR2 SASEGT. CDR3 sequence: CASSPSGLGRAGANVLTF. For the CDR3, the DNA is TGTGCCAGCAGTCCTTCCGGGCTCGGTAGGGCTGGGGCCAACGTCCTGACTTTC.

This clonotype was recorded once. V gene TRBV5-1 combines with J gene TRBJ2-7; perhaps TRBD1 as D (6 bases). V was clipped by 0 bases and J by 6 bases, with 16 bases between them. There are 15 residues in the CDR3. Germline CDR1 and CDR2: SGHRS and YFSETQ. The CDR3 nucleotides read TGCGCCAGCAGCTTGGAGGGGGACAAGGGCGCCGAGCAGTACTTC. Translated: CASSLEGDKGAEQYF. Full variable domain (remainder filled in from reference TRBV5-1 and TRBJ2-7): KAGVTQTPRYLIKTRGQQVTLSCSPISGHRSVSWYQQTPGQGLQFLFEYFSETQRNKGNFPGRFSGRQFSNSRSEMNVSTLELGDSALYLCASSLEGDKGAEQYFGPGTRLTVT.

This clonotype has just a few counts. CDR3 sequence reads: CASSLFPGTENYGYTF. CDR3 nucleotides: TGTGCCAGCAGTTTATTCCCCGGGACGGAGAACTATGGCTACACCTTC. The rearrangement links TRBV27 to TRBJ1-2, with a possible D match to TRBD1 (5 bases). Germline V gives CDR1 MNHEY, CDR2 SMNVEV (reference sequence). The CDR3 has 16 amino acids. The V gene lost 1 base and the J gene lost 2 bases, with 14 bases spanning the gap.

At least ten counts were recorded for this clonotype. This rearrangement joins TRBV7-9 to TRBJ2-3; D unresolved. CDR3 size: 14 residues. CDR1 and CDR2 from the germline V gene are SEHNR and FQNEAQ (reference sequence). V shed 4 bases and J shed 2 bases, with 10 bases lying between them. The CDR3 nucleotides are TGTGCCAGCAGCTCAAATCACCCCACAGATACGCAGTATTTT. Its translation: CASSSNHPTDTQYF. The full variable domain, in which reference TRBV7-9 and TRBJ2-3 provide the parts outside the CDR3, is DTGVSQNPRHKITKRGQNVTFRCDPISEHNRLYWYRQTLGQGPEFLTYFQNEAQLEKSRLLSDRFSAERPKGSFSTLEIQRTEQGDSAMYLCASSSNHPTDTQYFGPGTRLTVL.

This clonotype was detected only a few times. V gene TRBV20-1 combines with J gene TRBJ1-1; D is ambiguous. The CDR3 has 14 residues. Trimming left V 5 bases short and J 6 bases short, with 19 bases between. Germline loops: CDR1 DFQATT, CDR2 SNEGSKA (reference sequence). The CDR3 DNA is TGCAGTGCTCACTACGACAATCGCCATCCTGAAGCTTTCTTT. This sequence encodes CSAHYDNRHPEAFF.

This clonotype occurred many times. The chain links TRBV7-6 to TRBJ1-1, with TRBD1 as a possible D gene (5 bases). Trimming stripped 1 base from V and 6 bases from J, with 15 bases between. CDR3 length: 15 amino acids. Germline V lookup: CDR1 SGHVS, CDR2 FNYEAQ. CDR3 coding DNA: TGTGCCAGCAGCTTAGTGTCCACAGGATCGGCTGAAGCTTTCTTT. This codes for CASSLVSTGSAEAFF.

The V call is TRBV5-1, the J call TRBJ1-1; 12 positions match TRBD1. The CDR3 runs 16 residues. Germline V gene lookup returns CDR1 SGHRS and CDR2 YFSETQ. V dropped 4 bases and J dropped 2; count of bases not matched to a gene: 6. In DNA form, the CDR3 reads TGCGCCAGCAGCGAAGGGACAGGGGGCCCCAACACTGAAGCTTTCTTT. This translates into CASSEGTGGPNTEAFF.

The chain is built from TRBV5-1 and TRBJ2-7, with D possibly matching TRBD1 (5 bases). The germline V gene has CDR1 SGHRS and CDR2 YFSETQ. There are 15 residues in the CDR3. V was pared by 4 bases and J by 1 base, with 15 bases between. The CDR3 coding sequence is TGCGCCAGCAGCCCGACCCCGACAGTTTCCTACGAGCAGTACTTC. It yields the protein CASSPTPTVSYEQYF.

This clonotype was seen repeatedly, ten times or more. The genes are TRBV5-1 and TRBJ2-3, with no clear D. CDR1 and CDR2 from the germline V gene are SGHRS and YFSETQ. The CDR3 is 13 residues long. V lost 4 bases and J lost 2, with 8 bases in between. The CDR3 loop is CASSLPYTDTQYF. CDR3 coding DNA: TGCGCCAGCAGCCTCCCGTACACAGATACGCAGTATTTT.

With regard to this clonotype: The junction does not match germline at one end; this may be a read error. The rearrangement uses TRBV4-2 and TRBJ2-7, with 11 bases that match TRBD2. CDR1 is LGHNA, CDR2 YNFKEQ, per germline. This CDR3 is 16 amino acids long. Here the CDR3 DNA reads TGTTCCAGCAGCCAAGAGAAGACTAGCGGGAACTACGAGCAGTACTTC. Encoded protein: CSSSQEKTSGNYEQYF.

This chain links TRBV9 with TRBJ2-5, with 8 positions matching TRBD1. This CDR3 spans 14 amino acids. After removal of 3 bases from V and 5 bases from J, the junction contained 6 bases not matched to a gene. Germline CDR1 is SGDLS and CDR2 is YYNGEE. CDR3 protein: CASSGRRQGETQYF. The DNA of the CDR3 is TGTGCCAGCAGCGGTAGGAGACAGGGGGAGACCCAGTACTTC.

This clonotype occurred many times. V is TRBV2 and J is TRBJ1-1; D is possibly TRBD1 (5 bases). The V gene lost 3 bases and the J gene lost 0 bases, with 11 bases spanning the gap. This CDR3 comprises 15 residues. Germline V lookup: CDR1 SNHLY, CDR2 FYNNEI. CDR3 coding DNA: TGTGCCAGCAGTGAGGACACCCGGCTGAACACTGAAGCTTTCTTT. Encoded protein: CASSEDTRLNTEAFF.

This clonotype was observed a handful of times. V gene TRBV15 combines with J gene TRBJ1-1; D ambiguous. Per the germline V gene, CDR1 is LNHNV and CDR2 is YYDKDF (reference sequence). Trimming took 9 bases from V and 4 from J, leaving 21 bases between them. This CDR3 contains 15 residues. The CDR3 nucleotides read TGTGCCACTACGAATCCGGCTTCCTCGGCCACTGAAGCTTTCTTT. It is translated as CATTNPASSATEAFF.

This clonotype was found many times. The genes are TRBV2 and TRBJ2-5; D is perhaps TRBD1 (5 bases). The germline CDR1 and CDR2 sequences are SNHLY and FYNNEI. Trimming cost V 2 bases and J 7 bases, with 14 bases left between them. The CDR3 totals 14 residues. The CDR3 protein is CASSEQGPSGTQYF. CDR3 coding DNA: TGTGCCAGCAGTGAACAGGGTCCTTCGGGGACCCAGTACTTC.

The V gene is TRBV3-1, the J gene TRBJ1-2; no reliable D call. Germline V gene lookup returns CDR1 LGHDT and CDR2 YNNKEL (reference sequence). V shed 4 bases and J shed 2 bases, with 11 bases lying between them. The CDR3 runs to 14 residues. CDR3 sequence (DNA): TGTGCCAGCAGCCCCAATATCGGGAACTATGGCTACACCTTC. Protein sequence: CASSPNIGNYGYTF.

This clonotype has at least ten counts. V usage is TRBV2 and J usage is TRBJ2-7; perhaps TRBD2 as D (5 bases). The CDR3 is 15 residues long. Germline lookup yields CDR1 SNHLY and CDR2 FYNNEI. The ends were cut back, 5 bases at V and 3 bases at J, with 17 bases in the middle. CDR3 loop: CASSYEGSWNYEQYF. The CDR3 DNA sequence: TGTGCCAGCAGTTACGAGGGAAGTTGGAACTACGAGCAGTACTTC.

For this clonotype: This could be a read error, since a much larger clone is one nucleotide away. This chain joins TRBV27 and TRBJ2-1; TRBD1 agrees at 9 bases. Germline V gene sequence: CDR1 MNHEY, CDR2 SMNVEV (reference sequence). This CDR3 has 15 residues. The ends lost 7 bases at V and 10 bases at J; junction bases unmatched: 14. The CDR3 coding sequence is TGTGCCAGCAAAACAGGGGGCGAGAGCAAAGCCGAGCAGTTCTTC. The encoded protein is CASKTGGESKAEQFF.